This record looks at one TCR beta chain sequence and its context. The antigen remains unidentified. Different DNA sequences within this sample yield the same CDR3. The data stem from a study of T cell responses to AZD1222 COVID-19 vaccine. Data came from immunoSEQ multiplex PCR; TCRdb stores just in-frame clones and leaves some out. The sample lists about 170,000 clones, around 85% occurring once. Between the trimmed V and J ends, which lost 2 bases and 3 bases, there was a span of 5 bases. CDR3 length equals 13 residues. CDR1 is KGHSH, CDR2 LQKENI, per germline. Study-wide findings and caveats: There were repertoire samples only from the period after the peak T cell response.

This TCR came from an adult who received the AZD1222 COVID-19 vaccine. The rearrangement links TRBV18 to TRBJ1-5; no firm D call. Sample: peripheral blood, taken 28 days after the second AZD1222 dose. CDR3 in DNA: TGTGCCAGCTCACCAGGGTCCAATCAGCCCCAGCATTTT. Its translation: CASSPGSNQPQHF. Looking up the rest from reference TRBV18 and TRBJ1-5 gives the full variable domain: NAGVMQNPRHLVRRRGQEARLRCSPMKGHSHVYWYRQLPEEGLKFMVYLQKENIIDESGMPKERFSAEFPKEGPSILRIQQVVRGDSAAYFCASSPGSNQPQHFGDGTRLSIL.